This is a list of T cell receptor beta chains from one sample in a study of T cell repertoires in ileal Crohn's disease. Profiled with immunoSEQ multiplex PCR; TCRdb holds only in-frame clones, not every one. The data contain 8,000 or so clones, about three quarters of them singletons. The sequencing sample was made of ileal tissue. All receptors come from an adult with Crohn's disease. The CDR3 runs from the conserved cysteine through the conserved F or W. The D gene is left open where the match is weak.

TRBJ2-3 | 15 | TRBD1 | TRBV7-2 | CASSLAFGTADTQYF
TRBJ2-7 | 16 | - | TRBV7-6 | CASSSLGQGHSYEQYF
TRBJ2-3 | 14 | - | TRBV6-1 | CASSEPHGADTQYF
TRBJ1-3 | 18 | TRBD1 | TRBV7-9 | CASSRSRDRIWSGNTIYF
TRBJ2-3 | 15 | - | TRBV9 | CASSVAGTSTDTQYF
TRBJ1-1 | 13 | - | TRBV29-1 | CSVGPGQGTEAFF
TRBJ2-5 | 17 | TRBD2 | TRBV5-5 | CASSQGGTSGRWETQYF
TRBJ2-1 | 15 | TRBD2 | TRBV15 | CATSEVLAGTMVQFF
TRBJ2-2 | 14 | - | TRBV7-3 | CASSKDSYTGELFF
TRBJ2-2 | 18 | - | TRBV9 | CASSVRGGAEGSAGELFF
TRBJ2-1 | 16 | - | TRBV5-1 | CASHGLAGSSYNEQFF
TRBJ1-3 | 16 | TRBD1 | TRBV5-6 | CASSTLDRDTGNTIYF
TRBJ2-7 | 13 | - | TRBV11-2 | CASSSDRDYEQYF
TRBJ2-2 | 16 | - | TRBV4-3 | CASSQAPEQVTGELFF
TRBJ1-3 | 16 | - | TRBV7-8 | CASSLGRPSSGNTIYF
TRBJ2-1 | 16 | - | TRBV10-3 | CAISPTSPGSYNEQFF
TRBJ1-6 | 15 | TRBD1 | TRBV5-4 | CASSWKGAGASPLHF
TRBJ2-1 | 17 | TRBD1 | TRBV15 | CATSRDYGQGAYNEQFF
TRBJ1-4 | 15 | - | TRBV28 | CASSLPGLGGEKLFF
TRBJ1-1 | 14 | - | TRBV2 | CASSVEGVNTEAFF
TRBJ1-6 | 15 | - | TRBV2 | CASSLHDKSGSPLHF
TRBJ2-1 | 11 | - | TRBV5-4 | CASSLRGEQFF
TRBJ2-5 | 16 | - | TRBV7-7 | CASSFLLAGPMKTQYF
TRBJ2-1 | 14 | - | TRBV7-3 | CASSDRGSNNEQFF
TRBJ1-1 | 14 | TRBD1 | TRBV11-2 | CASSSSDRGTEAFF
TRBJ2-2 | 15 | - | TRBV6-6 | CASSRTALGAGELFF
TRBJ1-1 | 15 | - | TRBV11-2 | CASSPTGGMNTEAFF
TRBJ2-5 | 15 | TRBD2 | TRBV6-4 | CASRLAGQIQETQYF
TRBJ2-2 | 14 | - | TRBV7-6 | CASSSGQNTGELFF
TRBJ2-1 | 11 | - | TRBV25-1 | CASSHRTEQFF
TRBJ2-1 | 15 | TRBD2 | TRBV7-3 | CASSLVAGGNNEQFF
TRBJ2-5 | 14 | TRBD1 | TRBV27 | CASSFADRGETQYF
TRBJ2-3 | 15 | - | TRBV4-2 | CASSQDLVATDTQYF
TRBJ2-1 | 11 | - | TRBV28 | CASREGPLQFF
TRBJ2-3 | 14 | - | TRBV7-9 | CASSLGGSRNTQYF
TRBJ2-7 | 13 | TRBD1 | TRBV6-1 | CASRDRGRYEQYF
TRBJ2-3 | 13 | - | TRBV29-1 | CSVRTDITDTQYF
TRBJ1-2 | 15 | - | TRBV19 | CASSLDTIPAMGYTF
TRBJ2-7 | 12 | - | TRBV7-9 | CASSALGPEQYF
TRBJ2-5 | 15 | - | TRBV9 | CASSVAPGQQETQYF
TRBJ2-5 | 17 | TRBD2 | TRBV7-2 | CASRPGGAGAIQETQYF
TRBJ1-2 | 15 | TRBD1 | TRBV6-1 | CASSAYGTEGYGYTF
TRBJ1-1 | 13 | - | TRBV7-3 | CASSNNQRTEAFF
TRBJ1-1 | 15 | - | TRBV25-1 | CASLQSGGQNTEAFF
TRBJ1-4 | 15 | - | TRBV14 | CASSQVRRGEEKLFF